This T cell receptor beta chain was sequenced in a study of brain metastases from non-small cell lung cancer. Study findings and constraints: Brain metastases had lower T-cell infiltration than primary tumors.

Per germline, CDR1 MNHEY and CDR2 SVGAGI. CDR3 length: 11 amino acids. V lost 6 bases and J 8 bases, leaving 10 bases between the germline ends. In regard to this clone: What it binds is not known.

The method was immunoSEQ multiplex PCR; TCRdb's version includes in-frame clones alone and lacks a portion of them. The table includes fewer than 9,500 clones, approximately 86% detected once. The specimen sequenced was primary lung tumor tissue. This TCR was recovered from a donor aged 40 or older with non-small cell lung cancer. This chain links TRBV6-5 with TRBJ1-2; tentatively, D is TRBD1 (6 bases). In nucleotides, the CDR3 is TGTGCCAGCAGCTTGGACAGCGGCTACACCTTC. Translation gives CASSLDSGYTF.